This entry is about one T cell receptor (beta chain). There is no known antigen for this receptor. No much larger clonotype is one base removed from it; base qualities were not supplied. These data come from a study of T cells in Graves' hyperthyroidism and ophthalmopathy (dated by TCRdb to the late 2010s). Notes on the research overall: To identify TCR V-J signatures that set the groups apart, the researchers used a discovery cohort of 90 to 100 patients, made up of around 42 with Graves' ophthalmopathy and 57 with stable Graves' hyperthyroidism. Prospective prediction of ophthalmopathy was tested in an independent validation cohort consisting of 18 hyperthyroidism patients and around 17 patients who later progressed to ophthalmopathy. The 90 or so discovery patients were randomly split 7:3 into training and test sets. In addition, the study compared T-cell repertoires in thyroid tissue and in blood from roughly six Graves' hyperthyroidism patients. Once sampling was done, hyperthyroidism patients were given methimazole at a starting dose of 30 mg daily, whereas ophthalmopathy patients were given high-dose intravenous methylprednisolone. The paper reports TCR Vbeta CDR3 sequencing of some 140 peripheral blood samples: some 44 ophthalmopathy, about 75 hyperthyroidism and roughly 17 progressor patients.

Broader findings and caveats from the paper: No statistical method was used to set the sample size in advance, and investigators knew the group allocation. Blood samples also contained most of the expanded thyroid clonotypes (frequency above 0.001), which suggests that blood repertoires may reflect thyroid immune responses. In validation, the model predicted progression to ophthalmopathy a median of roughly 6.5 months before onset, with about 67% sensitivity and 72.22% specificity. A 13 V-J signature model separated ophthalmopathy from stable hyperthyroidism, with about 88% sensitivity and about 81% specificity in cross-validation and 80%/75% in testing.

Patients with uncontrolled infections, other autoimmune diseases, pregnancy or lactation were excluded. Diagnoses were established on the basis of clinical symptoms, serum thyroxine and TRAb, thyroid ultrasound, and orbital computed tomography. Trizol reagent was used to extract total RNA, and RNA quality was then checked on an Agilent 2100 Bioanalyzer. The TCR beta CDR3 regions were amplified from the RNA transcripts. For the first round of RT-PCR on the TCR CDR3, the HTBI primer set was used together with the Qiagen OneStep RT-PCR kit. Libraries were constructed in a second round of multiplex PCR, after which size selection and purification were carried out. Sequencing of the libraries was done on an Illumina HiSeq2000 using paired-end 100 bp reads. Per the source publication's procedure: SOAPnuke was used to process the raw data, removing reads that contained adapters or uncalled bases, had a mean Phred below 15, or lacked an exact match to the constant primer or identifier. COPE v1.2.5 was used to merge the high-quality paired reads, and each unique nucleotide sequence was defined as a clonotype. MiTCR v1.1 was used to align the clonotypes against IMGT TRBV, TRBD and TRBJ reference segments. The analysis was restricted to V-J combinations with a frequency above 0.0001, which together covered 99% to 99.2% of the repertoires. A TCS score was defined as the ratio between F50 (clonal expansion) and ExV (chaos), using BLOSUM62-based TCRdist between CDR3 peptides within each V-J. Welch's t-statistics and random forest reduced 500 to 550 V-J features to about 13, which were used in a naive Bayes classifier (R e1071). Thyroid-blood repertoire similarity was quantified with the Morisita-Horn index. Using fastp at Q25 and MiXCR, TCRdb reprocessed the public reads and kept productive beta chains. Entries that share a CDR3 protein sequence are merged under the most common genes and DNA. These V and J calls derive from TCRdb rather than the authors' analysis. The sample table contains approximately 510,000 distinct CDR3 sequences; only one count was recorded for 46% of them. Approximately 44% of the sample is held by the ten biggest clonotypes.

Between the V and J ends, shortened by 6 bases and 1 base respectively, the junction contains 15 bases. Inclusive of the bounding cysteine and phenylalanine, the CDR3 is 15 residues long. Only the CDR3 DNA stays, 45 bases, in frame from base 1. The clonotype was recovered from an adult woman with Graves' disease, either hyperthyroidism or ophthalmopathy (not recorded which). In this chain, TRBV12-3 or TRBV12-4 is recombined with TRBJ2-5; a weak D assignment points to TRBD2 (6 bases agree). Material: peripheral blood or thyroid tissue (not recorded which). CDR3 loop: CASRSLAWIQETQYF. The DNA is TGTGCCAGCAGATCCCTAGCGTGGATCCAAGAGACCCAGTACTTC.